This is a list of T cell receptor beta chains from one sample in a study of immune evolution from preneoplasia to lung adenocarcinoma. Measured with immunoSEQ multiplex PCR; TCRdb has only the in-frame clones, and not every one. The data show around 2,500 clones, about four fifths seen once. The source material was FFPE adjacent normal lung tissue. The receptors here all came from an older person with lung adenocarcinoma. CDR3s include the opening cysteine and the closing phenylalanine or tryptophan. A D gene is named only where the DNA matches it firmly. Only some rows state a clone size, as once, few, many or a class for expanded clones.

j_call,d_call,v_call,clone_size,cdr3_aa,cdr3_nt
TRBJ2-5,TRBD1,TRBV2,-,CASSERGPKTQYF,TGTGCCAGCAGTGAAAGGGGGCCAAAGACCCAGTACTTC
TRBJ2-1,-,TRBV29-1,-,CSVAWLLGDEQFF,TGCAGCGTTGCCTGGCTGCTAGGAGATGAGCAGTTCTTC
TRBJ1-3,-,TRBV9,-,CASSVAPGLLGGHTIYF,TGTGCCAGCAGCGTAGCCCCGGGACTCCTGGGCGGCCACACCATATATTTT
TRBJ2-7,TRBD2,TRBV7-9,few,CASSSDSGSPYEQYF,TGTGCCAGCAGCTCCGATAGCGGGTCCCCCTACGAGCAGTACTTC
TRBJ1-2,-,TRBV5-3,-,CARSPAWSFQPGRGYGYTF,TGTGCCAGAAGCCCCGCCTGGAGTTTCCAGCCTGGACGCGGCTATGGCTACACCTTC
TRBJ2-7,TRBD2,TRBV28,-,CASSYGGSVTEQYF,TGTGCCAGCAGTTATGGCGGGAGCGTGACCGAGCAGTACTTC
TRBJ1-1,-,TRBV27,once,CASSSGGWVDTEAFF,TGTGCCAGCAGTTCCGGGGGGTGGGTGGACACTGAAGCTTTCTTT
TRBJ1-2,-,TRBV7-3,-,CASSLTWDAVSVF,TGTGCCAGCAGCTTAACCTGGGATGCAGTCTCGGTTTTC
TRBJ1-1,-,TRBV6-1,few,CAHMKSGLSTEAFF,TGTGCCCACATGAAGTCCGGGCTTAGCACTGAAGCTTTCTTT
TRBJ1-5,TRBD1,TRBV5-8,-,CASSIGQGGQPQHF,TGTGCCAGCAGCATTGGACAGGGGGGTCAGCCCCAGCATTTT
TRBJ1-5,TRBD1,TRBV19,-,CASSIVSGGDQPQHF,TGTGCCAGTAGTATAGTATCAGGGGGGGATCAGCCCCAGCATTTT
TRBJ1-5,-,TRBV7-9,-,CASSLGLRGNQPQHF,TGTGCCAGCAGCTTAGGGCTGAGGGGCAATCAGCCCCAGCATTTT